The source of this T cell receptor beta chain is a study of a mutant IDH1 vaccine in newly diagnosed glioma (dated by TCRdb to about 2021). With regard to the full study: Patients were given eight vaccinations, in weeks 1, 3, 5, 7, 11, 15, 19 and 23, which matched visits V03 through V10. Vaccination started 4-6 weeks after radiotherapy alone, or was given together with temozolomide cycles in the groups whose treatment included chemotherapy. Of the approximately 35 treated patients, roughly 60% were male and 37.5% were female, and the mean age was approximately 40 years. Before enrollment, most patients had been given radiochemotherapy with temozolomide as standard therapy, while the rest had received either radiotherapy alone or temozolomide alone. Peripheral blood was collected at six visits: V03 (baseline), V05, V07, V10, V12 and V13. For exploratory analyses, about 25 treated patients had longitudinal TCRB deep sequencing done wherever samples were available.

On this clone: The specificity of this receptor is unknown. No qualities accompany the bases; no much larger clone lies one base away.

The germline ends are 10 bases apart after V is trimmed by 8 bases and J by 0 bases. The germline V gene specifies SNHLY as CDR1 and FYNNEI as CDR2. Including cysteine and phenylalanine, the CDR3 has 14 amino acids. The CDR3 DNA has 42 bases and is translated from base 1. The full study reports these points: Selection of PBMC samples for TCRB deep sequencing was based on availability. Immune responses induced by the vaccine were seen in approximately 93% of patients across multiple MHC alleles. According to the authors, sample limitations meant that analyses of patient blood samples could not be reproduced. Changes in the top peripheral T cell clonotypes picked up by TCRB sequencing did not appear to be linked to pseudoprogression.

The library was built by means of the immunoSEQ multiplex PCR assay. Following the manufacturer's protocol, the hsTCRB Kit was used to amplify rearranged TCR beta chain sequences. TCRB libraries were sequenced on an Illumina MiSeq. The authors' pipeline ran thus. The proprietary platform of the kit vendor was used for demultiplexing, trimming and gene mapping. TCRdb holds this immuneACCESS table with in-frame rearrangements only. Some clones are missing; in checked studies, unresolved V genes explain under half, and the rest has no known cause. Clone size and the V and J calls come from that table; the DNA yielded D and trimming. This sample is represented by approximately 41,000 clones; around 79% of them were singletons. About 6.3% of the sample lies in the top ten. The time point label, read with the paper, signifies: week 23, last vaccination. Each vaccine dose was 300 ug of a 20-mer mutant IDH1 peptide in Montanide, given subcutaneously with topical imiquimod. Donors had newly diagnosed WHO grade 3 or 4 IDH1-mutant astrocytomas with loss of nuclear ATRX. The samples were drawn from NOA16, a multicentre, single-arm, open-label phase I trial in Germany that tested a mutant IDH1 peptide vaccine in humans for the first time. The DNeasy Blood and Tissue Kit was used to extract genomic DNA from EDTA blood for TCRB sequencing.

Recombination linked TRBV2 to TRBJ2-2; D gene: possibly TRBD1, on 5 matching bases. The sample consisted of PBMCs, taken from a glioma patient whose treatment included an IDH1 peptide vaccine. This receptor was obtained from a woman between 35 and 50 years old with glioma. Some clones in this sample may be carry-over from other donors' samples. The nucleotides are TGTGCCAGCCGGTGGGGCGCGAACACCGGGGAGCTGTTTTTT. It specifies CASRWGANTGELFF.